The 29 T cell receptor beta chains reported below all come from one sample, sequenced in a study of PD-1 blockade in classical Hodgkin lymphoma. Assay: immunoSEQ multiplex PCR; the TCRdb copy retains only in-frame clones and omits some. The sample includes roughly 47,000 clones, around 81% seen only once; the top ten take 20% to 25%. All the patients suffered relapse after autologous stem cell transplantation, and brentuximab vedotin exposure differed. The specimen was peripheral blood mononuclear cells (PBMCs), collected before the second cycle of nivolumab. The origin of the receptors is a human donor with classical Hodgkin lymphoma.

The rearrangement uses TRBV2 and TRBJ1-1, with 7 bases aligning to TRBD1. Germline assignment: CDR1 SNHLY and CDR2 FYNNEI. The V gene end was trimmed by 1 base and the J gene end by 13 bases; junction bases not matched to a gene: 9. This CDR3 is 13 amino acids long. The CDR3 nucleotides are TGTGCCAGCAGTGAAGAAAGACAGGGAAAAGGTTTCTTT. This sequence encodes CASSEERQGKGFF.

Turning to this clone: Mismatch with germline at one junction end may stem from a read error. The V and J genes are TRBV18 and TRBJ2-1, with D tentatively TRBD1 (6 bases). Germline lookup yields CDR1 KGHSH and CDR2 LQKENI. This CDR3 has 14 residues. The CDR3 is CASSPPDPTGSPVF. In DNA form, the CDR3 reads TGTGCCAGCTCACCACCGGACCCAACAGGGTCTCCGGTCTTC.

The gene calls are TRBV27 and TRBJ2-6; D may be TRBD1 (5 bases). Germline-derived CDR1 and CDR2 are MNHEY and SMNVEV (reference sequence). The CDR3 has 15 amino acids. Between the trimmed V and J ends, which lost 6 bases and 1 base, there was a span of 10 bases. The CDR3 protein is CASSPGRSGANVLTF. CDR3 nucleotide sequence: TGTGCCAGCAGCCCAGGGCGGTCTGGGGCCAACGTCCTGACTTTC.

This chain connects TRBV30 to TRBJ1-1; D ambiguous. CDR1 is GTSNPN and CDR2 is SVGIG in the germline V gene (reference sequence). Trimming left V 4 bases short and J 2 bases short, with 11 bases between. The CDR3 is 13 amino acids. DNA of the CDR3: TGTGCCTGGACAGTTAAGCTAAACACTGAAGCTTTCTTT. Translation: CAWTVKLNTEAFF.

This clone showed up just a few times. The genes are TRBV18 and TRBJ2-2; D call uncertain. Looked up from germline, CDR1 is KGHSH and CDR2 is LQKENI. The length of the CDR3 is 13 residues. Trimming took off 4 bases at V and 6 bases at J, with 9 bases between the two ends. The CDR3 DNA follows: TGTGCCAGCTCACTGCTGATGCCCGGGGAGCTGTTTTTT. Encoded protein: CASSLLMPGELFF.

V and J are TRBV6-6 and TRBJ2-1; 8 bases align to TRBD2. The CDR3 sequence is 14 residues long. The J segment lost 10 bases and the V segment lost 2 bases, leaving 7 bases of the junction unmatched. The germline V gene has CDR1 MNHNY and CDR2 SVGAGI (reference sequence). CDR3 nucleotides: TGTGCCAGCAGTTACGGACTAGCTATGGGGGAGCAGTTCTTC. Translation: CASSYGLAMGEQFF.

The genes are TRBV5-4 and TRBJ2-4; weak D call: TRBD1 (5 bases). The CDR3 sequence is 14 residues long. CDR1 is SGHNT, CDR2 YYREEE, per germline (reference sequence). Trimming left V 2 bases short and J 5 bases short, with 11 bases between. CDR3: CASSLPGIQNIQYF. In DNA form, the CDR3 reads TGTGCCAGCAGCTTACCAGGGATTCAAAACATTCAGTACTTC.

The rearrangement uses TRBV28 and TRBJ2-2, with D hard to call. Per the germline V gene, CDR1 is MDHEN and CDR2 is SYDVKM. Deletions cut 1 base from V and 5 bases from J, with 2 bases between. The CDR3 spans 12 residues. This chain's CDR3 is CASSLLTGELFF. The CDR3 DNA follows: TGTGCCAGCAGTTTATTAACCGGGGAGCTGTTTTTT.

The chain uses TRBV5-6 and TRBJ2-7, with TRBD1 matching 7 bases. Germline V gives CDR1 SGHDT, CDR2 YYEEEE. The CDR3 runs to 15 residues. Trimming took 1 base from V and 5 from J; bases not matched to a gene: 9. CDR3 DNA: TGTGCCAGCAGCTTGTGGGTGACAGGGATTAACGAGCAGTACTTC. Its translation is CASSLWVTGINEQYF.

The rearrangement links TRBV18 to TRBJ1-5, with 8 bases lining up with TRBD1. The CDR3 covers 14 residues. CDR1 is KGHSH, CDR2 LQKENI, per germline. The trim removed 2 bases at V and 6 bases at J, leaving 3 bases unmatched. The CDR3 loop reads CASSPNRGSQPQHF. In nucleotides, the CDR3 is TGTGCCAGCTCACCAAACAGGGGGAGTCAGCCCCAGCATTTT. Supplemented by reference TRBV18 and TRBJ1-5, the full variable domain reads NAGVMQNPRHLVRRRGQEARLRCSPMKGHSHVYWYRQLPEEGLKFMVYLQKENIIDESGMPKERFSAEFPKEGPSILRIQQVVRGDSAAYFCASSPNRGSQPQHFGDGTRLSIL.

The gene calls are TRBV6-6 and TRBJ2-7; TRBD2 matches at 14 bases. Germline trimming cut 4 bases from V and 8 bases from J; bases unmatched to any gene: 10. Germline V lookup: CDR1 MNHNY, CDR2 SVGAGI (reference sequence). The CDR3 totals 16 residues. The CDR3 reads CASSSPTSGRVYKQYF. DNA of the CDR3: TGTGCCAGCAGTTCCCCGACTAGCGGGAGGGTATACAAGCAGTACTTC.

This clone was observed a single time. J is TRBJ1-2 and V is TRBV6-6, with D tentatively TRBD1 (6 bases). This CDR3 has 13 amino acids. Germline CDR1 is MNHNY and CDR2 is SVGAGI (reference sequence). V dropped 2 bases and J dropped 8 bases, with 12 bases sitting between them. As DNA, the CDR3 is TGTGCCAGCAGTTACAACCCAGGGGCGGGCTACACCTTC. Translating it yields CASSYNPGAGYTF.

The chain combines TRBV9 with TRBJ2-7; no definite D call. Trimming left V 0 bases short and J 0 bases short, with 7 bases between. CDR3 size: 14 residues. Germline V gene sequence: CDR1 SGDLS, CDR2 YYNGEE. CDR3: CASSVGASSYEQYF. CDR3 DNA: TGTGCCAGCAGCGTAGGGGCTAGCTCCTACGAGCAGTACTTC.

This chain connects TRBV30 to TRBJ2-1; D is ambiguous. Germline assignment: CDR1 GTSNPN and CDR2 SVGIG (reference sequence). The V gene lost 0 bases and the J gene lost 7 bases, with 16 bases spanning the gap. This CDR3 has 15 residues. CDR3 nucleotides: TGTGCCTGGAGTGTACGTTCGCCCTGGTCGAATGAGCAGTTCTTC. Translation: CAWSVRSPWSNEQFF.

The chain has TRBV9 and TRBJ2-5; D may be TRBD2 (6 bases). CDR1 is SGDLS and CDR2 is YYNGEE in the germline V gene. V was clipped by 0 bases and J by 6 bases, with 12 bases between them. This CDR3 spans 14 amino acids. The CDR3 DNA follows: TGTGCCAGCAGCGTAGACGGGACTGAGAAGACCCAGTACTTC. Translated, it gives CASSVDGTEKTQYF.

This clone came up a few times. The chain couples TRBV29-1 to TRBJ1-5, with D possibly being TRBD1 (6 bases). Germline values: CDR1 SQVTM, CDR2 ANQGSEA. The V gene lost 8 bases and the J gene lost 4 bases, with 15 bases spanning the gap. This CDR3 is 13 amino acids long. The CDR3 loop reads CSTRDNFNQPQHF. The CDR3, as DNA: TGCAGCACCCGGGACAATTTTAATCAGCCCCAGCATTTT.

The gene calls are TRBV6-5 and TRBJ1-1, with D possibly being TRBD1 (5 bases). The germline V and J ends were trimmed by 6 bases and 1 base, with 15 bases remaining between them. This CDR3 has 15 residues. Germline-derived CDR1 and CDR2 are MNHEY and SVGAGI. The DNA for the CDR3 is TGTGCCAGCAGCCCGTTTCTAGGGGCGAACACTGAAGCTTTCTTT. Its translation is CASSPFLGANTEAFF.

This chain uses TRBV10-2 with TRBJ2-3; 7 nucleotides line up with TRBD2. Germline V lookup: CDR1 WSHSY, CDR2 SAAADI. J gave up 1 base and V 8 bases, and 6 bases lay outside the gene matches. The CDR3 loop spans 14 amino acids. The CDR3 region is CASLPLAGTDTQYF. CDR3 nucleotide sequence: TGCGCCAGCCTCCCCCTAGCGGGCACAGATACGCAGTATTTT.

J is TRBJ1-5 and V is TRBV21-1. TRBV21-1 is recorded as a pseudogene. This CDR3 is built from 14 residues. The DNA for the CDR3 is TGTGCCAGCAGCGGCCTGCGTGGGTTTCAGCCCCAGCATTTT. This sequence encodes CASSGLRGFQPQHF.

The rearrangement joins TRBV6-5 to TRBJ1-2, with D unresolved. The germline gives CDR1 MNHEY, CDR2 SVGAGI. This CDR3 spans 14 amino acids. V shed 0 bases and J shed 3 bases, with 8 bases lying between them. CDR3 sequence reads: CASSYSGRHYGYTF. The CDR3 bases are TGTGCCAGCAGTTACTCGGGCAGACACTATGGCTACACCTTC.

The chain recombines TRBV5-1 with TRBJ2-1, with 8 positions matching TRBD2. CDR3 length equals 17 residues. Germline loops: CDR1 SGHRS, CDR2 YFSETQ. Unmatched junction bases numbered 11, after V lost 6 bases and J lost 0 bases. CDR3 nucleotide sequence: TGCGCCAGCAATCTGGGGGCGGGAGGTTACTCCTACAATGAGCAGTTCTTC. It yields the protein CASNLGAGGYSYNEQFF.

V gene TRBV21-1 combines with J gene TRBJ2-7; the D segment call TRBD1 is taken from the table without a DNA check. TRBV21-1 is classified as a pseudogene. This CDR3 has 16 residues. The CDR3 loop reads CASKRGGNPLSDEQYF. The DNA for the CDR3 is TGTGCCAGCAAAAGGGGTGGGAATCCCCTCTCGGACGAGCAGTACTTC.

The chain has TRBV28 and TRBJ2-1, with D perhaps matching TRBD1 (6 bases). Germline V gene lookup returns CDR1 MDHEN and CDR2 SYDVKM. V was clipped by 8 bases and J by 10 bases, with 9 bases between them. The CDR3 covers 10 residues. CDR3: CASCTGEQFF. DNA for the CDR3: TGTGCCAGCTGTACAGGGGAGCAGTTCTTC.

As DNA, the CDR3 is TGTGCCAGCAGCTTAGGTAGGCCTCATACTTACGAGCAGTACTTC. Its protein is CASSLGRPHTYEQYF. The chain joins TRBV7-9 to TRBJ2-7; D remains ambiguous. Looked up from germline, CDR1 is SEHNR and CDR2 is FQNEAQ (reference sequence). There are 15 residues in the CDR3. V dropped 1 base and J dropped 4 bases, with 14 bases sitting between them.

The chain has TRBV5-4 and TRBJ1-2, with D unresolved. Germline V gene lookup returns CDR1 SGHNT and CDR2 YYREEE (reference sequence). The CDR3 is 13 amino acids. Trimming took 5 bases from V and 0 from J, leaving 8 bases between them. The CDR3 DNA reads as TGTGCCAGCAGACGGATAGCTAACTATGGCTACACCTTC. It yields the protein CASRRIANYGYTF.

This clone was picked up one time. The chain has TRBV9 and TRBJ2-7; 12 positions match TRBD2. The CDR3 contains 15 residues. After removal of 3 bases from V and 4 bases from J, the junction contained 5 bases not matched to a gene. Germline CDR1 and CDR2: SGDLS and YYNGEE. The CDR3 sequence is CASSDLAGGPYEQYF. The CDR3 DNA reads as TGTGCCAGCAGCGATCTAGCGGGAGGGCCTTACGAGCAGTACTTC. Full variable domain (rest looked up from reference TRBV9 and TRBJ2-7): DSGVTQTPKHLITATGQRVTLRCSPRSGDLSVYWYQQSLDQGLQFLIQYYNGEERAKGNILERFSAQQFPDLHSELNLSSLELGDSALYFCASSDLAGGPYEQYFGPGTRLTVT.

In nucleotides, the CDR3 is TGTGCCAGCAAGAAGGAGAGGGGTTGGAACACTGAAGCTTTCTTT. Protein sequence: CASKKERGWNTEAFF. The gene calls are TRBV6-6 and TRBJ1-1, with D possibly matching TRBD1 (5 bases). Trimming stripped 7 bases from V and 1 base from J, with 16 bases between. The CDR3 loop spans 15 amino acids. CDR1 is MNHNY, CDR2 SVGAGI, per germline (reference sequence).

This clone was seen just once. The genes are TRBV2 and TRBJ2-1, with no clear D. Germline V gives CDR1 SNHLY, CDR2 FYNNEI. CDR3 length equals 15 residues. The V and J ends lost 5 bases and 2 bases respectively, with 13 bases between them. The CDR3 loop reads CASSTSATPYNEQFF. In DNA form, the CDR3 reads TGTGCCAGCAGTACCAGCGCAACCCCCTACAATGAGCAGTTCTTC.

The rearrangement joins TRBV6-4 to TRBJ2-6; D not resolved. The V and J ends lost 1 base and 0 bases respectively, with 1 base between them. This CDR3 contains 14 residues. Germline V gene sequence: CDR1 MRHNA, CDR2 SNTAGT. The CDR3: CASSDFSGANVLTF. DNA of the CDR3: TGTGCCAGCAGTGACTTCTCTGGGGCCAACGTCCTGACTTTC.